This is a list of T cell receptor beta chains from one sample in a study of cytomegalovirus exposure and HLA in healthy donors. Profiled with immunoSEQ multiplex PCR; TCRdb holds only in-frame clones, not every one. The repertoire holds about 110,000 clones, with 75% as singletons. The sequenced material came from PBMCs. The receptors were gathered from a male donor in good health and CMV-seropositive. Each CDR3 is given with its conserved first and last residue. D genes are given only for firm matches. The size field is filled for only some rows; it gives once, few, many or a size class.

J: TRBJ2-1
size: few
D: TRBD2
V: TRBV30
CDR3: CAWMGGLAVGNEQFF
DNA: TGTGCCTGGATGGGTGGACTAGCGGTAGGCAATGAGCAGTTCTTC

J: TRBJ1-5
size: -
D: -
V: TRBV30
CDR3: CAWSVGFSNQPQNF
DNA: TGTGCCTGGAGTGTCGGATTTAGCAATCAGCCCCAGAATTTT

J: TRBJ2-7
size: -
D: TRBD1
V: TRBV28
CDR3: CASSPNRGQPYEQYF
DNA: TGTGCCAGCAGTCCGAACAGGGGGCAACCCTACGAGCAGTACTTC

J: TRBJ1-1
size: -
D: -
V: TRBV13
CDR3: CASSRGSTEAFF
DNA: TGTGCCAGCAGCCGAGGCAGCACTGAAGCTTTCTTT

J: TRBJ2-2
size: once
D: -
V: TRBV5-1
CDR3: CASSLALTGELFF
DNA: TGCGCCAGCAGCTTGGCTCTCACCGGGGAGCTGTTTTTT

J: TRBJ1-4
size: -
D: -
V: TRBV29-1
CDR3: CSGRQSNEKLFF
DNA: TGCAGCGGGAGGCAGAGTAATGAAAAACTGTTTTTT

J: TRBJ1-5
size: -
D: -
V: TRBV27
CDR3: CASSLNPPNIGNQPQHF
DNA: TGTGCCAGCAGTCTAAATCCCCCGAATATTGGCAATCAGCCCCAGCATTTT

J: TRBJ2-1
size: -
D: TRBD2
V: TRBV2
CDR3: CASSFSGRGNEQFF
DNA: TGTGCCAGCAGTTTTAGCGGGAGAGGTAATGAGCAGTTCTTC

J: TRBJ2-7
size: -
D: TRBD2
V: TRBV4-3
CDR3: CASSQEIAGEYEQYF
DNA: TGCGCCAGCAGCCAAGAAATAGCGGGGGAATACGAGCAGTACTTC

J: TRBJ2-5
size: once
D: TRBD1
V: TRBV7-2
CDR3: CASSFAGGQETQYF
DNA: TGTGCCAGCAGCTTTGCAGGGGGACAAGAGACCCAGTACTTC

J: TRBJ1-6
size: -
D: -
V: TRBV28
CDR3: CASSFAWGEADNSPLHF
DNA: TGTGCCAGCAGTTTTGCTTGGGGGGAAGCGGATAATTCACCCCTCCACTTT